A selection of T cell receptor beta chains follows, all from one sample in a study of tumor-infiltrating lymphocytes in localized non-small cell lung cancer. Sequencing was performed with immunoSEQ multiplex PCR; in TCRdb, only in-frame clones are kept and a portion is missing. The data hold about 12,000 clones, with roughly four fifths observed a single time. Sequenced material: uninvolved lung tissue not adjacent to the tumor. Receptors were obtained from a human donor with non-small cell lung cancer. Each CDR3 is given with its conserved first and last residue. D genes are given only for firm matches. Expanded clones get a size class; other rows say once, few or many, or leave the size out.

CASSVFDGPTDSGNTIYF TGTGCCAGCAGCGTCTTCGATGGACCCACCGACTCTGGAAACACCATATATTTT - - TRBJ1-3 TRBV9
CSARQGDGYTF TGCAGTGCTAGACAGGGAGATGGCTACACCTTC - - TRBJ1-2 TRBV20-1
CASSLDGMTYEQYF TGTGCCAGCAGCTTGGACGGGATGACTTACGAGCAGTACTTC - - TRBJ2-7 TRBV5-4
CASSPGTGPYEQYF TGTGCCAGCAGCCCCGGGACAGGGCCCTACGAGCAGTACTTC - TRBD1 TRBJ2-7 TRBV11-2
CASSQATGGTYGYTF TGTGCCAGCAGCCAAGCGACAGGGGGCACCTATGGCTACACCTTC - TRBD1 TRBJ1-2 TRBV14
CASSQGSTDTQYF TGTGCCAGCAGCCAAGGGAGCACAGATACGCAGTATTTT - - TRBJ2-3 TRBV4-2
CASSLVVGANSGNTIYF TGTGCCAGCAGCTTAGTAGTGGGGGCTAACTCTGGAAACACCATATATTTT - - TRBJ1-3 TRBV7-9
CAWNLPGQGNYGYTF TGTGCCTGGAACCTCCCGGGACAGGGAAACTATGGCTACACCTTC few TRBD1 TRBJ1-2 TRBV30
CASGTGTSSGNTIYF TGTGCCAGCGGCACAGGGACGTCCTCTGGAAACACCATATATTTT - - TRBJ1-3 TRBV7-6
CASQGLAGAGELFF TGTGCCAGCCAGGGACTAGCGGGGGCCGGGGAGCTGTTTTTT - TRBD2 TRBJ2-2 TRBV2
CASSQGTSGTNEQFF TGCGCCAGCAGCCAGGGGACTAGCGGGACCAATGAGCAGTTCTTC - TRBD2 TRBJ2-1 TRBV5-1
CASSFRRGLGTGELFF TGTGCCAGCAGCTTTAGGAGGGGGCTTGGTACCGGGGAGCTGTTTTTT - - TRBJ2-2 TRBV7-8
CASSYLREGTPYEQYF TGTGCCAGCAGTTACCTTCGGGAGGGGACTCCCTACGAGCAGTACTTC few TRBD2 TRBJ2-7 TRBV6-5
CASSQEISSGVSTDTQYF TGTGCCAGCAGCCAAGAGATATCTAGCGGGGTTAGCACAGATACGCAGTATTTT - TRBD2 TRBJ2-3 TRBV4-2
CASSVGQSYEQYF TGTGCCAGCAGTGTAGGACAGTCCTACGAGCAGTACTTC once - TRBJ2-7 TRBV2
CASSLAGANVLTF TGTGCCAGCAGTTTGGCTGGGGCCAACGTCCTGACTTTC - - TRBJ2-6 TRBV28
CASSTGDRGRQREKLFF TGTGCCAGCAGTACAGGAGACAGGGGGCGGCAGCGTGAAAAACTGTTTTTT - TRBD1 TRBJ1-4 TRBV11-2
CASSLAGYQETQYF TGCGCCAGCAGCTTAGCAGGGTACCAAGAGACCCAGTACTTC once - TRBJ2-5 TRBV5-1
CASSQLETLRAGYTF TGCGCCAGCAGCCAACTCGAGACCCTGCGGGCTGGCTACACCTTC - - TRBJ1-2 TRBV4-3
CASSWTGTEQYF TGCGCCAGCAGCTGGACAGGCACCGAGCAGTACTTC once TRBD1 TRBJ2-7 TRBV5-1
CASSLEIQGAAGANVLTF TGTGCCAGCAGCTTAGAAATCCAGGGAGCTGCTGGGGCCAACGTCCTGACTTTC few - TRBJ2-6 TRBV7-6
CASSAVGGVLSGANVLTF TGTGCCAGCAGCGCGGTCGGGGGGGTCCTCTCTGGGGCCAACGTCCTGACTTTC - TRBD2 TRBJ2-6 TRBV9
CASSLAHLQGHEKLFF TGTGCCAGCAGCTTAGCGCATTTACAGGGGCATGAAAAACTGTTTTTT - TRBD1 TRBJ1-4 TRBV7-9
CASSVALQETQYF TGTGCCAGCAGCGTAGCCCTACAAGAGACCCAGTACTTC - - TRBJ2-5 TRBV9
CASSQAFPGQGNYEQYF TGCGCCAGCAGCCAAGCTTTCCCGGGACAGGGTAACTACGAGCAGTACTTC - TRBD1 TRBJ2-7 TRBV4-3
CAIKRVGTGELFF TGTGCCATCAAAAGGGTAGGCACCGGGGAGCTGTTTTTT - - TRBJ2-2 TRBV10-3
CASSLSASGGPAYEQYF TGCGCCAGCAGCTTGTCGGCTAGCGGGGGCCCTGCCTACGAGCAGTACTTC - TRBD2 TRBJ2-7 TRBV5-1
CASSKIGRTDYGYTF TGTGCCAGCAGCAAAATTGGTCGGACTGACTATGGCTACACCTTC - - TRBJ1-2 TRBV21-1
CAWSGGNEGQPQHF TGTGCCTGGAGTGGGGGAAACGAGGGCCAGCCCCAGCATTTT - - TRBJ1-5 TRBV30
CASSPFGSGTGYEQYF TGTGCCAGCTCACCGTTCGGATCCGGGACAGGGTACGAGCAGTACTTC - TRBD1 TRBJ2-7 TRBV18
CASSVGGTGRAGELFF TGTGCCAGCAGCGTAGGAGGGACAGGGAGGGCCGGGGAGCTGTTTTTT - TRBD1 TRBJ2-2 TRBV9
CASRTAATNTGELFF TGCGCCAGCAGAACGGCAGCCACGAACACCGGGGAGCTGTTTTTT - - TRBJ2-2 TRBV5-1
CASSAVGRSTDTQYF TGTGCCAGCAGCGCTGTAGGACGGAGTACAGATACGCAGTATTTT - - TRBJ2-3 TRBV9
CAISESAGRGSTGELFF TGTGCCATCAGTGAGTCAGCCGGCAGGGGAAGCACCGGGGAGCTGTTTTTT - - TRBJ2-2 TRBV10-3